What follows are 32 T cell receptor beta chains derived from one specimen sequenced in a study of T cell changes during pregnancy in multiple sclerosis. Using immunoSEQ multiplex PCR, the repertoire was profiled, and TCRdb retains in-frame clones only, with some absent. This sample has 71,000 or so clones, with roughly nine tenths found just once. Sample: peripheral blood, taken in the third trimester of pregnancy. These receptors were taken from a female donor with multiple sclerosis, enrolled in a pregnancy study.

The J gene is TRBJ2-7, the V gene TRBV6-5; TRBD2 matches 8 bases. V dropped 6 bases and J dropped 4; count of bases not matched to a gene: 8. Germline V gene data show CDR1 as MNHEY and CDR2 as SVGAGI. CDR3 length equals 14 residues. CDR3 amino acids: CASSPAGASYEQYF. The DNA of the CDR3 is TGTGCCAGCAGCCCAGCGGGAGCTTCATACGAGCAGTACTTC.

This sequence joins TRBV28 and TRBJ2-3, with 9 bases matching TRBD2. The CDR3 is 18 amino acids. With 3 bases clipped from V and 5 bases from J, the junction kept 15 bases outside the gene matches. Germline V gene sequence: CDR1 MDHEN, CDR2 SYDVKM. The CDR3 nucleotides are TGTGCCAGCAGTTTTCGGCGGGAGGGCCCCTCTCACAGAGATACGCAGTATTTT. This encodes CASSFRREGPSHRDTQYF.

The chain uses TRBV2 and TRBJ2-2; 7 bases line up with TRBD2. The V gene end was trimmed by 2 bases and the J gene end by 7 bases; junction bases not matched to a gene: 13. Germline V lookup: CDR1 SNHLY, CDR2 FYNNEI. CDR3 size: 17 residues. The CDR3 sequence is CASSELPSAGVSGELFF. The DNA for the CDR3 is TGTGCCAGCAGTGAATTGCCTAGCGCGGGAGTCAGCGGGGAGCTGTTTTTT.

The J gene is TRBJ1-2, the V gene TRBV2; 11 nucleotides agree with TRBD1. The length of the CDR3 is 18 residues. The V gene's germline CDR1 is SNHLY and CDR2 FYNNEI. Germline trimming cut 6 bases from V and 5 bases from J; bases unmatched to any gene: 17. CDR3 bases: TGTGCCAGCAGACAAAGTTGGACAGGGGGCTTGACGCAATATGGCTACACCTTC. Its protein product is CASRQSWTGGLTQYGYTF.

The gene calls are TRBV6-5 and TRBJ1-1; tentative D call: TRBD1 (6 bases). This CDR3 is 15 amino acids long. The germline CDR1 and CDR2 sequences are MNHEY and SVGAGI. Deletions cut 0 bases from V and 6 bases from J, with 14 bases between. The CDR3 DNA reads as TGTGCCAGCAGTTACTCATCGGGGGGCGTAGCTGAAGCTTTCTTT. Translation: CASSYSSGGVAEAFF.

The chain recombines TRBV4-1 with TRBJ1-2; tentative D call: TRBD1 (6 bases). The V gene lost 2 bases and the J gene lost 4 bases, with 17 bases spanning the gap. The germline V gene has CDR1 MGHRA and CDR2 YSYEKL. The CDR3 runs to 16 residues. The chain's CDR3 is CASSQIAGDIGYGYTF. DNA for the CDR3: TGCGCCAGCAGCCAAATCGCAGGGGATATAGGCTATGGCTACACCTTC.

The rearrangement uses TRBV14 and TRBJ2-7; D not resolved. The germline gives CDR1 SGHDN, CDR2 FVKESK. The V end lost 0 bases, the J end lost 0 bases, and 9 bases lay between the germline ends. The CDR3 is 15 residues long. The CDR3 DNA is TGTGCCAGCAGCCAAGATCTCTCCCTCTCCTACGAGCAGTACTTC. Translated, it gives CASSQDLSLSYEQYF.

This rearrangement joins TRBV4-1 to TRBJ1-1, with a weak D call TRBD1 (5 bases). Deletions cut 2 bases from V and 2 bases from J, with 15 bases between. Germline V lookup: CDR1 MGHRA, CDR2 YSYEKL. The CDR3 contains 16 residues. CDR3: CASSQYPGTLNTEAFF. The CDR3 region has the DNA TGCGCCAGCAGCCAATATCCCGGGACTCTAAACACTGAAGCTTTCTTT.

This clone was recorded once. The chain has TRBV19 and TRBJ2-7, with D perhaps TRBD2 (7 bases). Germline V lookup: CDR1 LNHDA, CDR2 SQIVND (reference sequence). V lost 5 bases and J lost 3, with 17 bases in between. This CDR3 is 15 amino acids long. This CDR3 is CASSRGGGSYYEQYF. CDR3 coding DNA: TGTGCCAGTAGTCGCGGGGGCGGGTCGTACTACGAGCAGTACTTC.

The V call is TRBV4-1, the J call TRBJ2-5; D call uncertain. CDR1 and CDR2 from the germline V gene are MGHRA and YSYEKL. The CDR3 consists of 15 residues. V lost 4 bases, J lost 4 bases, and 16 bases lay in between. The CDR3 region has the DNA TGCGCCAGCAGCCGCCTGATTAGAGTAGCAGAGACCCAGTACTTC. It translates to CASSRLIRVAETQYF.

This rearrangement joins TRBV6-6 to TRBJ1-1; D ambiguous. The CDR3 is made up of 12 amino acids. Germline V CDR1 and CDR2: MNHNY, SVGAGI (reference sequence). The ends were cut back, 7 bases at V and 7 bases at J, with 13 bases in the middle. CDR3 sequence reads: CASTPRFSEAFF. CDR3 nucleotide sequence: TGTGCCAGCACTCCCAGGTTCAGTGAAGCTTTCTTT.

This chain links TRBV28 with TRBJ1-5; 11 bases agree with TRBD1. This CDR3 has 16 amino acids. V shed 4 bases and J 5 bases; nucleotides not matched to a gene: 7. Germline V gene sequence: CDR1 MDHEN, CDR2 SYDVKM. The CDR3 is CASSSLGQGADQPQHF. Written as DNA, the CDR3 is TGTGCCAGCAGTTCCCTCGGACAGGGGGCGGATCAGCCCCAGCATTTT.

The DNA for the CDR3 is TGTGCCAGCAGCCCCGAACTAGCAAAGGCTGAGCAGTTCTTC. Its protein product is CASSPELAKAEQFF. The rearrangement uses TRBV11-2 and TRBJ2-1; a weak D match, TRBD2 (6 bases). CDR1 and CDR2 (germline): SGHAT, FQNNGV. This CDR3 is built from 14 residues. Trimming removed 5 bases at V and 9 bases at J, with 17 bases between.

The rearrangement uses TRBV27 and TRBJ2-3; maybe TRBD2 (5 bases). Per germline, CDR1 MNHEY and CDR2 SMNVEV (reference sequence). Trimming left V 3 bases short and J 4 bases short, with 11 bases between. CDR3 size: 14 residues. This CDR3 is CASSFGRRADTQYF. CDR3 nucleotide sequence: TGTGCCAGCAGTTTTGGTCGGCGGGCAGATACGCAGTATTTT.

CDR3 loop: CASSLDWASGEGDTQYF. The CDR3 DNA reads as TGTGCCAGCAGCTTAGATTGGGCTAGCGGGGAGGGCGATACGCAGTATTTT. The chain links TRBV7-2 to TRBJ2-3, with 9 bases identical to TRBD2. The CDR3 loop spans 17 amino acids. V was pared by 1 base and J by 6 bases, with 11 bases of the junction left unmatched. Per the germline V gene, CDR1 is SGHTA and CDR2 is FQGNSA.

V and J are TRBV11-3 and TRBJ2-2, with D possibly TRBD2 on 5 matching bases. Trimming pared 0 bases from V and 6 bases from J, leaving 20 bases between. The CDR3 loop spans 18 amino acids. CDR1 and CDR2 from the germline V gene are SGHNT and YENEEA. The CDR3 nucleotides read TGTGCCAGCAGCTTAGAGGACCGAGGACTGGGTCTCCCCGGGGAGCTGTTTTTT. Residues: CASSLEDRGLGLPGELFF.

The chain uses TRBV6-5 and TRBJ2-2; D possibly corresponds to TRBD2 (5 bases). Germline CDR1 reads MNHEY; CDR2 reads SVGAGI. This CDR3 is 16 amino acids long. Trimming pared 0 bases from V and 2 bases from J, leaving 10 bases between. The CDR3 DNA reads TGTGCCAGCAGTTACTCGATCGGGGAAAACACCGGGGAGCTGTTTTTT. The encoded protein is CASSYSIGENTGELFF.

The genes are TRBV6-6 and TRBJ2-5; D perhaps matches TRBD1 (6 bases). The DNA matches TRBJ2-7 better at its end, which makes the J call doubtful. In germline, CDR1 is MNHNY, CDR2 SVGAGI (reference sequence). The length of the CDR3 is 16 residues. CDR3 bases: TGTGCCAGCAGTGCCGGCAGGGGCGCTAGCTCCTACGAGCAGTACTTC. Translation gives CASSAGRGASSYEQYF.

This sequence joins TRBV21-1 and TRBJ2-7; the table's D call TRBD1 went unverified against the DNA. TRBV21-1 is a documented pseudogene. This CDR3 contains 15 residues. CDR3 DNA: TGTGCCAGCAGCCCGACGGGACAGAAAACCTACGAGCAGTACTTC. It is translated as CASSPTGQKTYEQYF.

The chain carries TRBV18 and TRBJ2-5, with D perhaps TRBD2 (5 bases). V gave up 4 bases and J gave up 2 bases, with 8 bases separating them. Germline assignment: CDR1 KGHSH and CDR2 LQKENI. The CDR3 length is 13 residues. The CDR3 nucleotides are TGTGCCAGCTCACTCGGGATTCAAGAGACCCAGTACTTC. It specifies CASSLGIQETQYF.

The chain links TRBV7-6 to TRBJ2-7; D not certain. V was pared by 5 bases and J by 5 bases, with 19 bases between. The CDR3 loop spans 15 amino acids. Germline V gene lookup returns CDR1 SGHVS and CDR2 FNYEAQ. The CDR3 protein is CASSPRRDVVHEQYF. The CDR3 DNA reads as TGTGCCAGCAGCCCCCGCCGCGATGTGGTCCACGAGCAGTACTTC.

CDR3 nucleotides: TGTGCCAGCAGTCGGTCCGGGACAGTCATGAACACTGAAGCTTTCTTT. Protein product: CASSRSGTVMNTEAFF. The rearrangement uses TRBV27 and TRBJ1-1; 7 positions agree with TRBD1. This CDR3 has 16 residues. In germline, CDR1 is MNHEY, CDR2 SMNVEV (reference sequence). J gave up 0 bases and V 5 bases, and 9 bases lay outside the gene matches.

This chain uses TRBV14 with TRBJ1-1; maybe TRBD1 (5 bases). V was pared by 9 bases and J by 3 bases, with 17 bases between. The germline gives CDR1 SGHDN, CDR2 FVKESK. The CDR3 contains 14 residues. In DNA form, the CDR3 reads TGTGCCAGACGCAGGGAAGGGGATCACACTGAAGCTTTCTTT. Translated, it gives CARRREGDHTEAFF. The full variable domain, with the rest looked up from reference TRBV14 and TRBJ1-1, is EAGVTQFPSHSVIEKGQTVTLRCDPISGHDNLYWYRRVMGKEIKFLLHFVKESKQDESGMPNNRFLAERTGGTYSTLKVQPAELEDSGVYFCARRREGDHTEAFFGQGTRLTVV.

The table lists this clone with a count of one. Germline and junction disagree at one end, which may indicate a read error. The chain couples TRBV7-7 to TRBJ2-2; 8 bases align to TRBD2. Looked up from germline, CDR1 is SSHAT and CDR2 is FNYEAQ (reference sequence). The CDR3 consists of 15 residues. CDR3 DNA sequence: TGTGCTAGCAGCTCCCAGGCGGGGGGCACCGGGGAGCTGTTTTTT. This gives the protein CASSSQAGGTGELFF. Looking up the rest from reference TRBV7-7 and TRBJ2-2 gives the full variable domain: GAGVSQSPRYKVTKRGQDVTLRCDPISSHATLYWYQQALGQGPEFLTYFNYEAQPDKSGLPSDRFSAERPEGSISTLTIQRTEQRDSAMYRCASSSQAGGTGELFFGEGSRLTVL.

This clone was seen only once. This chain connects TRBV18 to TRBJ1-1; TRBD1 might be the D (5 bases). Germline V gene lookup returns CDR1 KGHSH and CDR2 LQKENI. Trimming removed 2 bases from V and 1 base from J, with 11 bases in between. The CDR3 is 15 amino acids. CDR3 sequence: CASSPSRVANTEAFF. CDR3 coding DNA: TGTGCCAGCTCACCATCCAGGGTCGCGAACACTGAAGCTTTCTTT.

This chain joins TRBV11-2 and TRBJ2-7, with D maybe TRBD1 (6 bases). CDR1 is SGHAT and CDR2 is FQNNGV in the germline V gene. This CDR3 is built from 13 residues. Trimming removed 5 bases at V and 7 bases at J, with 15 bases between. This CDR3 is CASSRTTGYEQYF. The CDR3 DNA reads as TGTGCCAGCAGCCGAACCACAGGGTATGAGCAGTACTTC.

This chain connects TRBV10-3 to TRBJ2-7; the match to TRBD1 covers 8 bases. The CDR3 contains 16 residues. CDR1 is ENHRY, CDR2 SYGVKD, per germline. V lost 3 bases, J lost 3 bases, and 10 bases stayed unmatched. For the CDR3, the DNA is TGTGCCATCAGTGAAGGGGAAGGACAGGGTGTCTACGAGCAGTACTTC. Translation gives CAISEGEGQGVYEQYF.

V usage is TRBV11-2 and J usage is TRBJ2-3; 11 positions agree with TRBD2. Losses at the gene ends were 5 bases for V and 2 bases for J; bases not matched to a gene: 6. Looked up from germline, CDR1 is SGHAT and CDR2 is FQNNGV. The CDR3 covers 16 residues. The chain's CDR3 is CASSRGLAAYTDTQYF. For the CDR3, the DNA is TGTGCCAGCAGCCGGGGACTAGCGGCCTACACAGATACGCAGTATTTT.

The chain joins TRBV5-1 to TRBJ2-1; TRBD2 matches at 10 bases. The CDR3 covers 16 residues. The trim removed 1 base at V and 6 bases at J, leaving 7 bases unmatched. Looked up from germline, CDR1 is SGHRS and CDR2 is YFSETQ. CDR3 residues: CASSLILAGVANEQFF. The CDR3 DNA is TGCGCCAGCAGCTTGATTCTAGCGGGAGTCGCCAATGAGCAGTTCTTC.

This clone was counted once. The CDR3 here is CASSSLGASGREAGELFF. The CDR3 DNA follows: TGTGCCAGCAGCTCATTAGGGGCTAGCGGGAGGGAGGCCGGGGAGCTGTTTTTT. The chain couples TRBV7-9 to TRBJ2-2; 12 nucleotides match TRBD2. Germline V gene sequence: CDR1 SEHNR, CDR2 FQNEAQ (reference sequence). The V gene end was trimmed by 4 bases and the J gene end by 6 bases; junction bases not matched to a gene: 12. The CDR3 runs to 18 residues.

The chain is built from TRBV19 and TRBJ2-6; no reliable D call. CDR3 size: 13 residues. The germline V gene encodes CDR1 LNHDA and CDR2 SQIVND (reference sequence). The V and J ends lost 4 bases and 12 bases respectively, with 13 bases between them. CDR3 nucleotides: TGTGCCAGTAGTAATAGTGGTTCCGGCGTCCTGACTTTC. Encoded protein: CASSNSGSGVLTF.

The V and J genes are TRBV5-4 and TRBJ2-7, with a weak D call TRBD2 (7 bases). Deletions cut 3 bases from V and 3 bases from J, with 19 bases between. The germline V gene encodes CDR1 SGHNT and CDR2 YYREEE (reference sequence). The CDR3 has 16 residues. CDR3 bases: TGTGCCAGCAGCTCTGGCGGGGGCCCAATTATCTACGAGCAGTACTTC. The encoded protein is CASSSGGGPIIYEQYF.